These 13 T cell receptor beta chains were all obtained from the same sample, sequenced in a study of post-analysis software for immune sequencing data. Study results and caveats: A few TRBV segments (TRBV5-6, TRBV5-1 and TRBV20-1 among them) occurred more frequently in patients than in controls.

Unique-molecular-identifier-tagged TCR beta cDNA libraries were used. Each CDR3 protein is one row after TCRdb ran MiXCR on the PCR reads. The sample has over 300,000 distinct CDR3 sequences; roughly 36% are singletons. Their cognate antigens are unknown. What was sequenced was blood. These receptors were collected from a girl between 10 and 17 years old with multiple sclerosis.

J is TRBJ2-7 and V is TRBV4-3; possible D gene TRBD2, 6 bases. Matching the DNA end better, TRBJ2-5 makes the J call doubtful. The germline CDR1 and CDR2 sequences are LGHNA and YSLEER. The CDR3 consists of 14 residues. The CDR3 nucleotides read TGCGCCAGCAGCCAAGATCCGGGGAGGGAGACCCAGTACTTC. This encodes CASSQDPGRETQYF.

This clonotype was counted between two and nine times. A junction end diverges from the germline sequence, so it may reflect a read error. V gene TRBV20-1 combines with J gene TRBJ2-1; TRBD2 might be the D (6 bases). This CDR3 is built from 11 residues. Germline V gives CDR1 DFQATT, CDR2 SNEGSKA (reference sequence). The chain's CDR3 is CGAAGPSEQFF. The CDR3 DNA reads TGCGGTGCGGCGGGGCCCAGTGAGCAGTTCTTC.

This clonotype showed up just a few times. The chain carries TRBV28 and TRBJ2-3, with 7 bases that match TRBD2. CDR1 is MDHEN and CDR2 is SYDVKM in the germline V gene. The length of the CDR3 is 15 residues. Germline trimming cut 5 bases from V and 2 bases from J; bases unmatched to any gene: 7. CDR3 sequence reads: CASSRIAGPTDTQYF. CDR3 nucleotide sequence: TGTGCCAGCAGTCGCATAGCGGGCCCCACAGATACGCAGTATTTT.

V gene TRBV4-3 combines with J gene TRBJ2-7; 9 bases fit TRBD1. V lost 0 bases and J lost 2; bases outside the gene matches: 5. CDR1 and CDR2 (germline): LGHNA, YSLEER. This CDR3 comprises 16 residues. The CDR3 bases are TGCGCCAGCAGCCAAGATAGGGGGACAGGGACCTACGAGCAGTACTTC. Its protein is CASSQDRGTGTYEQYF.

This chain links TRBV12-3 or TRBV12-4 with TRBJ2-5, with D possibly called TRBD1 or TRBD2 (5 bases each). The CDR3 runs 14 residues. V shed 5 bases and J shed 0 bases, with 10 bases lying between them. The CDR3 is CASSRGSHQETQYF. The CDR3 bases are TGTGCCAGCAGTCGGGGCAGCCACCAAGAGACCCAGTACTTC.

V usage is TRBV6-2 or TRBV6-3 and J usage is TRBJ2-1; D might be TRBD1 or TRBD2, each matching 5 bases. V dropped 8 bases and J dropped 5 bases, with 16 bases sitting between them. This CDR3 has 14 amino acids. Germline CDR1 and CDR2: MNHEY and SVGEGT. This CDR3 reads CASSWGNDHNEQFF. CDR3 nucleotide sequence: TGTGCCAGCTCATGGGGGAATGATCACAATGAGCAGTTCTTC.

V gene TRBV10-3 combines with J gene TRBJ2-5; 13 bases map to TRBD2. The CDR3 runs to 16 residues. V shed 3 bases, J shed 3 bases, and the junction held 4 bases outside the gene matches. Germline V gene data show CDR1 as ENHRY and CDR2 as SYGVKD. This CDR3 is CAISEPGTSGEETQYF. The CDR3 DNA follows: TGTGCCATCAGTGAACCTGGGACTAGCGGGGAAGAGACCCAGTACTTC.

The chain uses TRBV7-6 and TRBJ1-2; D unresolved. The CDR3 has 18 amino acids. V was pared by 1 base and J by 5 bases, with 23 bases between. CDR1 SGHVS and CDR2 FNYEAQ come from the germline V gene. CDR3 residues: CASSLEHRATPMWYGYTF. CDR3 nucleotide sequence: TGTGCCAGCAGCTTAGAACATAGGGCCACCCCAATGTGGTATGGCTACACCTTC.

This clonotype was observed a few times. The rearrangement uses TRBV13 and TRBJ2-1; maybe TRBD2 (6 bases). The ends were cut back, 5 bases at V and 5 bases at J, with 13 bases in the middle. CDR3 length equals 14 residues. Per the germline V gene, CDR1 is PRHDT and CDR2 is FYEKMQ (reference sequence). The CDR3 loop reads CASSDRDSHNEQFF. The CDR3 coding sequence is TGTGCCAGCAGCGACCGGGACTCACACAATGAGCAGTTCTTC. Based on the CDR3 plus reference TRBV13 and TRBJ2-1, the full variable domain is AAGVIQSPRHLIKEKRETATLKCYPIPRHDTVYWYQQGPGQDPQFLISFYEKMQSDKGSIPDRFSAQQFSDYHSELNMSSLELGDSALYFCASSDRDSHNEQFFGPGTRLTVL.

The chain recombines TRBV24-1 with TRBJ2-5; D is unclear. The germline V gene has CDR1 KGHDR and CDR2 SFDVKD. The CDR3 has 13 amino acids. V was trimmed by 6 bases and J by 3 bases, leaving 10 bases between them. The CDR3 here is CATSKRLKETQYF. Written as DNA, the CDR3 is TGTGCCACCAGTAAAAGGCTTAAAGAGACCCAGTACTTC.

This clonotype was detected only a few times. DNA for the CDR3: TGCAGTGCTAGAGACACCTCTGGGGCCAACGTCCTGACTTTC. Protein sequence: CSARDTSGANVLTF. This chain connects TRBV20-1 to TRBJ2-6; unclear D gene. The CDR3 has 14 amino acids. Germline V CDR1 and CDR2: DFQATT, SNEGSKA (reference sequence). Trimming took off 0 bases at V and 0 bases at J, with 3 bases between the two ends.

The gene calls are TRBV12-3 or TRBV12-4 and TRBJ2-5; either TRBD1 or TRBD2 may supply D (7 bases each). Trimming stripped 3 bases from V and 3 bases from J, with 20 bases between. This CDR3 is 17 amino acids long. The CDR3 loop reads CASSFSGWGGGEETQYF. The CDR3 nucleotides read TGTGCCAGCAGTTTTTCGGGCTGGGGAGGGGGCGAAGAGACCCAGTACTTC.

The rearrangement joins TRBV6-5 to TRBJ2-2, with a possible D match to TRBD1 (6 bases). Trimming took off 10 bases at V and 2 bases at J, with 17 bases between the two ends. This CDR3 comprises 15 residues. Germline loops: CDR1 MNHEY, CDR2 SVGAGI. CDR3 in DNA: TGTGCCACAACCTCCGGGACACTTAACACCGGGGAGCTGTTTTTT. This codes for CATTSGTLNTGELFF.